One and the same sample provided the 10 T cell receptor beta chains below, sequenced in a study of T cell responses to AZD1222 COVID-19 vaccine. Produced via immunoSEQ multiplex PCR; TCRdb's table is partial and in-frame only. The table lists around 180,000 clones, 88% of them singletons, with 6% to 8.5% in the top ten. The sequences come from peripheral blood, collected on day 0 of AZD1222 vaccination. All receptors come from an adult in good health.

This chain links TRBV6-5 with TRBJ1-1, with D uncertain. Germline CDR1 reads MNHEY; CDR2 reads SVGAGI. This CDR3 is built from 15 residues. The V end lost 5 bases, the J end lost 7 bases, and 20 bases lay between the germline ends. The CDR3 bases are TGTGCCAGCAGTCGCCCGGGTCCAGGCTCCTTTGAAGCTTTCTTT. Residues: CASSRPGPGSFEAFF.

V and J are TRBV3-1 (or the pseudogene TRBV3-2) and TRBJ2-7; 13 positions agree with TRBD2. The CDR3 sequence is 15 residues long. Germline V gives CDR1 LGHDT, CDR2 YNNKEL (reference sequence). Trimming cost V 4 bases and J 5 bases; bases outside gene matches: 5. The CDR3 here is CASSRRLAGGHEQYF. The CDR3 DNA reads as TGTGCCAGCAGCCGCCGACTAGCGGGGGGCCACGAGCAGTACTTC.

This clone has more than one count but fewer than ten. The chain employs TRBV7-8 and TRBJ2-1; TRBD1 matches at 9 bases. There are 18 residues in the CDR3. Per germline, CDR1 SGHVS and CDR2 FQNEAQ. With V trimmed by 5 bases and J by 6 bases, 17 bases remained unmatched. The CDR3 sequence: CASSRSPGTGLVGNEQFF. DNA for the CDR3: TGTGCCAGCAGCCGCAGTCCCGGGACAGGGTTGGTCGGCAATGAGCAGTTCTTC.

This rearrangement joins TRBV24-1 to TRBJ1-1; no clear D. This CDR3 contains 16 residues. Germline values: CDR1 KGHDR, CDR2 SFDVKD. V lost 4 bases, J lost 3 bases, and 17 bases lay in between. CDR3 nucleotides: TGTGCCACCAGTGACCCCCAAGAGGAGGAGGACACTGAAGCTTTCTTT. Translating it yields CATSDPQEEEDTEAFF.

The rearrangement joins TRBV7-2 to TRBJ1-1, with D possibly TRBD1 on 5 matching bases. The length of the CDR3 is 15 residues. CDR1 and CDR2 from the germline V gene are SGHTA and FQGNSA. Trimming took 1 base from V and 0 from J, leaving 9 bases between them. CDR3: CASSLETGMNTEAFF. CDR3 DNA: TGTGCCAGCAGCTTAGAAACAGGCATGAACACTGAAGCTTTCTTT. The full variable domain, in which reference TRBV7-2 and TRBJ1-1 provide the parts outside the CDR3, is GAGVSQSPSNKVTEKGKDVELRCDPISGHTALYWYRQSLGQGLEFLIYFQGNSAPDKSGLPSDRFSAERTGGSVSTLTIQRTQQEDSAVYLCASSLETGMNTEAFFGQGTRLTVV.

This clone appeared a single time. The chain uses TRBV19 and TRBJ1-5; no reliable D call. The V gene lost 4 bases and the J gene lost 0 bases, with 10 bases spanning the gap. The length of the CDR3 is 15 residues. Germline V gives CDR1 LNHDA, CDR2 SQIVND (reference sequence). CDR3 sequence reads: CASSKGSYSNQPQHF. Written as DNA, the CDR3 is TGTGCCAGTAGTAAGGGCAGCTATAGCAATCAGCCCCAGCATTTT.

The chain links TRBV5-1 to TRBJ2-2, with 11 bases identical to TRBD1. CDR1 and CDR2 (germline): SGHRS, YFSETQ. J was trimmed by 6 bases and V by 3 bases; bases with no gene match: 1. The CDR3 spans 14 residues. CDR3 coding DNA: TGCGCCAGCAGCTGGACAGGGGGCTCCGGGGAGCTGTTTTTT. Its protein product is CASSWTGGSGELFF. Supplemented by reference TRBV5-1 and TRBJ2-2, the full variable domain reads KAGVTQTPRYLIKTRGQQVTLSCSPISGHRSVSWYQQTPGQGLQFLFEYFSETQRNKGNFPGRFSGRQFSNSRSEMNVSTLELGDSALYLCASSWTGGSGELFFGEGSRLTVL.

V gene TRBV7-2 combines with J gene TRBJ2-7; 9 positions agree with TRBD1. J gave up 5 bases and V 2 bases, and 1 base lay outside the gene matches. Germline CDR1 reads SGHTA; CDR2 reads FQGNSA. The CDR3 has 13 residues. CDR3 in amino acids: CASSLWDRDEQYF. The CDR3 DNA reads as TGTGCCAGCAGCTTATGGGACAGGGACGAGCAGTACTTC. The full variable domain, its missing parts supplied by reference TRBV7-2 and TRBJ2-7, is GAGVSQSPSNKVTEKGKDVELRCDPISGHTALYWYRQSLGQGLEFLIYFQGNSAPDKSGLPSDRFSAERTGGSVSTLTIQRTQQEDSAVYLCASSLWDRDEQYFGPGTRLTVT.

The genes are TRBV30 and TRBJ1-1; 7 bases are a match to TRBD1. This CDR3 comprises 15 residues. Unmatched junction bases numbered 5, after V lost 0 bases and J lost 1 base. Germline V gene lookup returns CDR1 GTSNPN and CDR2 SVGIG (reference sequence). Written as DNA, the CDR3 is TGTGCCTGGAGTGTACAGGGGCGGAGGAACACTGAAGCTTTCTTT. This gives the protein CAWSVQGRRNTEAFF.

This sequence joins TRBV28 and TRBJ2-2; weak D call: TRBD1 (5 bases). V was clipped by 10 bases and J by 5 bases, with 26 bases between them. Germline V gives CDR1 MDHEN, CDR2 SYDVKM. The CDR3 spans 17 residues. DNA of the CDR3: TGTGCCACCAACTCTTGGGTCCCAGGGTCGTGGACCGGGGAGCTGTTTTTT. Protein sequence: CATNSWVPGSWTGELFF.